This T cell receptor beta chain was captured by sequencing in a study of CD8 T cells in ankylosing spondylitis. Overall study results and limits: In ankylosing spondylitis patients, matched synovial fluid reportedly showed significant enrichment of disease-linked clones.

One entry per CDR3 protein, called by TCRdb with MiXCR from the 5' RACE reads. Here the sample spans fewer than 250,000 distinct CDR3 sequences, roughly a tenth being singletons. The junction had 5 bases not matched to a gene; V was cut back by 0 bases and J by 3 bases. CDR3 length: 14 residues. The germline CDR1 and CDR2 sequences are GTSNPN and SVGIG (reference sequence). At least ten counts were recorded for this clonotype. Its antigen remains unknown. The V and J genes are TRBV30 and TRBJ2-7; 7 bases are shared with TRBD1. The sample taken for sequencing was blood, either unsorted or a sorted T cell fraction (not recorded which). The receptor was derived from a male donor with ankylosing spondylitis or in good health (not recorded which). The CDR3 is CAWSVGGQSYEQYF. For the CDR3, the DNA is TGTGCCTGGAGTGTAGGGGGACAGAGCTACGAGCAGTACTTC.